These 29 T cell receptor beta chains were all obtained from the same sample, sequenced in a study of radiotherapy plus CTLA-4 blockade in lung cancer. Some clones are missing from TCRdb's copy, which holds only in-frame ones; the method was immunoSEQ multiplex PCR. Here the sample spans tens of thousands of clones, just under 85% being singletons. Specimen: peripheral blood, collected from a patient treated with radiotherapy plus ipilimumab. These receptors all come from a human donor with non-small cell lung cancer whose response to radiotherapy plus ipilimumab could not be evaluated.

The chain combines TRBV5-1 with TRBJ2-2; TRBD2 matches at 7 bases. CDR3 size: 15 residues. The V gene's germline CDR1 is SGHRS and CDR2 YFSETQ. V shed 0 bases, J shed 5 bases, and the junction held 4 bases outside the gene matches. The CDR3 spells CASSLVAGATGELFF. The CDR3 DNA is TGCGCCAGCAGCTTGGTCGCGGGAGCGACCGGGGAGCTGTTTTTT.

This chain's CDR3 is CASSDVGGRGETQYF. DNA for the CDR3: TGTGCCAGCAGTGATGTTGGTGGGAGAGGGGAGACCCAGTACTTC. The chain joins TRBV25-1 to TRBJ2-5; maybe TRBD2 (5 bases). V was pared by 3 bases and J by 5 bases, with 16 bases between. CDR1 and CDR2 from the germline V gene are MGHDK and SYGVNS. This CDR3 is 15 amino acids long.

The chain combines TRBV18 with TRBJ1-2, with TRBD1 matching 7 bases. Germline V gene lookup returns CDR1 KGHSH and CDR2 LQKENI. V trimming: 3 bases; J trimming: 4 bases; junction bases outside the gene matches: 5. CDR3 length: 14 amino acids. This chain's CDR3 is CASSPGQELYGYTF. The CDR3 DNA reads TGTGCCAGCTCACCCGGACAGGAACTCTATGGCTACACCTTC.

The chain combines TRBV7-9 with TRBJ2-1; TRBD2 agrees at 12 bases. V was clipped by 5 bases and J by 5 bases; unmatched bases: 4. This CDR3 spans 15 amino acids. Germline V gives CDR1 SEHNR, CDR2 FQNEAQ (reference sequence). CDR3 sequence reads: CASSRTSGTHNEQFF. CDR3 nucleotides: TGTGCCAGCAGCCGGACTAGCGGGACCCACAATGAGCAGTTCTTC.

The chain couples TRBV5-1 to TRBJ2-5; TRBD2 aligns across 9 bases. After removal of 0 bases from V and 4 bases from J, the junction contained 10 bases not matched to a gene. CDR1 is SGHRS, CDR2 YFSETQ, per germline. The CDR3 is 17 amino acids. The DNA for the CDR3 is TGCGCCAGCAGCTTGGCCCCAGCGGGAGGCCGTCGAGAGACCCAGTACTTC. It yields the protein CASSLAPAGGRRETQYF.

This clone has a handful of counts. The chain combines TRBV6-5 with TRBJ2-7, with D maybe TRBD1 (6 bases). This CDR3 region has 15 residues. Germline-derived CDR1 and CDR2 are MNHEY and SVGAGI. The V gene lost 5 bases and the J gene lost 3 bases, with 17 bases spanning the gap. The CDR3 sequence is CASSTPRGYRYEQYF. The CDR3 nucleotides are TGTGCCAGCAGTACCCCCAGGGGCTATCGCTACGAGCAGTACTTC.

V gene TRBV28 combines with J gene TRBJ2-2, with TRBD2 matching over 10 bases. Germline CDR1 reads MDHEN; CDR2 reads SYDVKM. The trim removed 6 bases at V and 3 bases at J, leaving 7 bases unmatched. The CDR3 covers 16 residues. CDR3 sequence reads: CASRDRAGGYTGELFF. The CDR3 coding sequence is TGTGCCAGCAGGGACAGAGCGGGAGGGTACACCGGGGAGCTGTTTTTT. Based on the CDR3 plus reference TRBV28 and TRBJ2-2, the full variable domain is DVKVTQSSRYLVKRTGEKVFLECVQDMDHENMFWYRQDPGLGLRLIYFSYDVKMKEKGDIPEGYSVSREKKERFSLILESASTNQTSMYLCASRDRAGGYTGELFFGEGSRLTVL.

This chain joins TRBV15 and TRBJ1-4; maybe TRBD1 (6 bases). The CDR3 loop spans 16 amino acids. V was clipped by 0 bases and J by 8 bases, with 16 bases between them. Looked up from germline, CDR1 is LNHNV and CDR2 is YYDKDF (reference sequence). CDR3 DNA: TGTGCCACCAGCAGAGATTTAACAGGGTCTATGGAAAAACTGTTTTTT. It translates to CATSRDLTGSMEKLFF.

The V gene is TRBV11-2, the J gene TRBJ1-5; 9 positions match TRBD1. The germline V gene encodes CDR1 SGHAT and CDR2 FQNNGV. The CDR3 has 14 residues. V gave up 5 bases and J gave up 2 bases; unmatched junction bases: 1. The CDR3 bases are TGTGCCAGCAGCCGGGACAGGGGCAATCAGCCCCAGCATTTT. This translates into CASSRDRGNQPQHF.

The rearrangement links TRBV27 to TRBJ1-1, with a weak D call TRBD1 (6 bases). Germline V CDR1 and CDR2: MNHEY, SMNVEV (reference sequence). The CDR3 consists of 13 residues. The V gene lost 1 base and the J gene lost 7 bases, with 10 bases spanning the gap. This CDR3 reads CASSLYQGNEAFF. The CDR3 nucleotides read TGTGCCAGCAGTTTATATCAGGGGAATGAAGCTTTCTTT.

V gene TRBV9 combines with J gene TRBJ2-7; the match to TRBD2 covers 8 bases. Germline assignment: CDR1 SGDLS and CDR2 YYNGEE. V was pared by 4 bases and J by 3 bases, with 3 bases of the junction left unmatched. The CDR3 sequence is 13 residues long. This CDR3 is CASSLGGVYEQYF. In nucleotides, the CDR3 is TGTGCCAGCAGCCTCGGGGGGGTCTACGAGCAGTACTTC.

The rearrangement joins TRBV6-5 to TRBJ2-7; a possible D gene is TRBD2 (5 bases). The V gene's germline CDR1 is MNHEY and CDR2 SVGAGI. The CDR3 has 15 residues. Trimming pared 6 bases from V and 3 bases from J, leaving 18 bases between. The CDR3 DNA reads TGTGCCAGCAGGGAAAGGTGGGAGTGGGACTACGAGCAGTACTTC. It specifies CASRERWEWDYEQYF.

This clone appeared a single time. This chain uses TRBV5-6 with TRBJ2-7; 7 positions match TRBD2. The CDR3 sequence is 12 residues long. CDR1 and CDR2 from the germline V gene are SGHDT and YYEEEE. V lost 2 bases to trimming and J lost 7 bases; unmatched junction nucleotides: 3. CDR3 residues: CASSFGLEEQYF. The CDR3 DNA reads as TGTGCCAGCAGCTTCGGACTAGAAGAGCAGTACTTC.

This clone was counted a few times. The CDR3 sequence is CASSLTGSGNQPQHF. CDR3 nucleotides: TGTGCCAGCAGCTTGACGGGGTCTGGCAATCAGCCCCAGCATTTT. The rearrangement joins TRBV7-2 to TRBJ1-5; the D is unclear. This CDR3 is built from 15 residues. Trimming stripped 3 bases from V and 2 bases from J, with 11 bases between. Germline CDR1 reads SGHTA; CDR2 reads FQGNSA.

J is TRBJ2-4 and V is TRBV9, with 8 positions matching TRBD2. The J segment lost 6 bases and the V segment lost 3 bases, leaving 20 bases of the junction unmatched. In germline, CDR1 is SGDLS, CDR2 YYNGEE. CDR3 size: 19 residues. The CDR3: CASSADRPGLGSAGNIQYF. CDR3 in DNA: TGTGCCAGCAGCGCGGATAGACCGGGACTAGGTTCGGCAGGAAACATTCAGTACTTC. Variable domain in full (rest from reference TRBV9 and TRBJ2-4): DSGVTQTPKHLITATGQRVTLRCSPRSGDLSVYWYQQSLDQGLQFLIQYYNGEERAKGNILERFSAQQFPDLHSELNLSSLELGDSALYFCASSADRPGLGSAGNIQYFGAGTRLSVL.

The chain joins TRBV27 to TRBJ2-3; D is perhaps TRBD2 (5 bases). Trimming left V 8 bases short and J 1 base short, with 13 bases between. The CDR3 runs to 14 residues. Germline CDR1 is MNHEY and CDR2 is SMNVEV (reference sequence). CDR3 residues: CASHAAGRTDTQYF. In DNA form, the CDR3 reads TGTGCCAGCCACGCGGCGGGCCGCACAGATACGCAGTATTTT.

The DNA for the CDR3 is TGCGCCAGCAGCTTGGCCGGGACAGGGCAATACGAGCAGTACTTC. Its protein product is CASSLAGTGQYEQYF. The genes are TRBV5-1 and TRBJ2-7; 9 bases align to TRBD1. Germline V gene lookup returns CDR1 SGHRS and CDR2 YFSETQ. CDR3 size: 15 residues. Trimming cost V 0 bases and J 4 bases; bases outside gene matches: 5.

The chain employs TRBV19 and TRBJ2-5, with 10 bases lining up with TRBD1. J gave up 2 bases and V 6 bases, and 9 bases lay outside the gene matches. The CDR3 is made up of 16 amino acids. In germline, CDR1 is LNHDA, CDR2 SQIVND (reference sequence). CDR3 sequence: CASSGTGALLQETQYF. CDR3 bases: TGTGCCAGTAGCGGGACAGGGGCACTTTTACAAGAGACCCAGTACTTC.

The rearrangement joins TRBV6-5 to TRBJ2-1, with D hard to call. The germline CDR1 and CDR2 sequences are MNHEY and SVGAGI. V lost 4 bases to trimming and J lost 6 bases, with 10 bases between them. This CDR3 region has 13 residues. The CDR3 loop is CASSFFTGNEQFF. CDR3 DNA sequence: TGTGCCAGCAGTTTTTTCACCGGCAATGAGCAGTTCTTC.

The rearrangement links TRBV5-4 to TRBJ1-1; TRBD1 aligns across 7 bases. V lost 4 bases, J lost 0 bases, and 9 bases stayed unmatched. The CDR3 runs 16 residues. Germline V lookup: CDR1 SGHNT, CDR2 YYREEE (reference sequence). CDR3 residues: CASSLGQRFMNTEAFF. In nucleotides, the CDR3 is TGTGCCAGCAGCCTGGGACAGAGATTCATGAACACTGAAGCTTTCTTT.

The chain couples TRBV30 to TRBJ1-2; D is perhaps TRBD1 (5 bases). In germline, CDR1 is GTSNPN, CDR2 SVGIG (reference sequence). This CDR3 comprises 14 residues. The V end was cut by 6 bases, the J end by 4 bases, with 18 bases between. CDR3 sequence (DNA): TGTGCCTGTTGGGGGAGGGGATTGGGCTATGGCTACACCTTC. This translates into CACWGRGLGYGYTF.

DNA of the CDR3: TGCGCCAGCAGCTGGGGACTAGCGGGAGCGGGCTACGAGCAGTACTTC. Translation: CASSWGLAGAGYEQYF. This chain connects TRBV5-1 to TRBJ2-7; 14 nucleotides align to TRBD2. The CDR3 sequence is 16 residues long. Germline V gene data show CDR1 as SGHRS and CDR2 as YFSETQ. After removal of 3 bases from V and 3 bases from J, the junction contained 5 bases not matched to a gene.

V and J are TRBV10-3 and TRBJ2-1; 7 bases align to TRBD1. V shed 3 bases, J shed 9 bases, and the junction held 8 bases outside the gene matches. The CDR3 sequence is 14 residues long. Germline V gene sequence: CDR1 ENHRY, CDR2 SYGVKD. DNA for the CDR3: TGTGCCATCAGTGATTTAGGGACAGAAGGTGAGCAGTTCTTC. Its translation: CAISDLGTEGEQFF.

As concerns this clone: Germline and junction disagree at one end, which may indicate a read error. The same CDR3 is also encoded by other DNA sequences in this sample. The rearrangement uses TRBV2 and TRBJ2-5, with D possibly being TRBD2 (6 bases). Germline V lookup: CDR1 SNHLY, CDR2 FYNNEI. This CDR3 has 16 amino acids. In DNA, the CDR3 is TGTGCCAGCAGCGAAGCGCTTCAATGGGAGGCAGAGACCCAGTACTTC. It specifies CASSEALQWEAETQYF. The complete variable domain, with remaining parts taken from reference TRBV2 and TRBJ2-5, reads EPEVTQTPSHQVTQMGQEVILRCVPISNHLYFYWYRQILGQKVEFLVSFYNNEISEKSEIFDDQFSVERPDGSNFTLKIRSTKLEDSAMYFCASSEALQWEAETQYFGPGTRLLVL.

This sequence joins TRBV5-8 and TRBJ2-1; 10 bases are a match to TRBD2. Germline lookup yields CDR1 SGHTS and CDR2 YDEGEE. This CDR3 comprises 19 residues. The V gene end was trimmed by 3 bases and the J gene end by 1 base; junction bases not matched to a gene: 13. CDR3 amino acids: CASSSPTSGFSESYNEQFF. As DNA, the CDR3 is TGTGCCAGCAGCTCCCCGACTAGCGGGTTCTCGGAATCCTACAATGAGCAGTTCTTC.

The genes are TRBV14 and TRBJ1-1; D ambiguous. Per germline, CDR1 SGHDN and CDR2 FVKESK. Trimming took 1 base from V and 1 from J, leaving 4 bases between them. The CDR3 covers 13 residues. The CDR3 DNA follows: TGTGCCAGCAGCCAAGGGAGGAACACTGAAGCTTTCTTT. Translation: CASSQGRNTEAFF.

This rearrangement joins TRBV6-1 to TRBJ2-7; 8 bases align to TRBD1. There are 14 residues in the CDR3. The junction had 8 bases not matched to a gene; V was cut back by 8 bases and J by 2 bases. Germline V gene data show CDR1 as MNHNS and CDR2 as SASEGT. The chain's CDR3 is CASAAPGQAYEQYF. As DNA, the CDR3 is TGTGCCAGCGCGGCTCCGGGACAGGCCTACGAGCAGTACTTC.

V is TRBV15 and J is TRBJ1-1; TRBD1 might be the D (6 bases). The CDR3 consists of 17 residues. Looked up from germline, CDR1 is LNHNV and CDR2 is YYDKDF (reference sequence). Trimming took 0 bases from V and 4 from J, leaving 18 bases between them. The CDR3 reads CATSRETTGTRSTEAFF. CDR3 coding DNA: TGTGCCACCAGCAGAGAAACAACCGGGACAAGGAGCACTGAAGCTTTCTTT.

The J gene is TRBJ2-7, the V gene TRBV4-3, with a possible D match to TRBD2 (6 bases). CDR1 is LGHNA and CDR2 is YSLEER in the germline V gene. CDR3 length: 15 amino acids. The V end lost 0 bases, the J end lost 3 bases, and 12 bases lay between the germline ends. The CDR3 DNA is TGCGCCAGCAGCCAAGACAGGGACTTAAGCTACGAGCAGTACTTC. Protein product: CASSQDRDLSYEQYF.